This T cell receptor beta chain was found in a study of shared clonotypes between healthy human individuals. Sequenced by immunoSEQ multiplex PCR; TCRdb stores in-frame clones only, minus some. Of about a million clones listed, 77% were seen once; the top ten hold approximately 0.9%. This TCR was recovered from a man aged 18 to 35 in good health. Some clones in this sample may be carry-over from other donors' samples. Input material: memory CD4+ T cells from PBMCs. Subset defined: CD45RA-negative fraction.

The CDR3 protein is CASSQDGTSGLYEQYF. In nucleotides, the CDR3 is TGCGCCAGCAGCCAAGACGGCACTAGCGGCCTCTACGAGCAGTACTTC. The gene calls are TRBV4-3 and TRBJ2-7; TRBD2 aligns across 8 bases. Germline V gene sequence: CDR1 LGHNA, CDR2 YSLEER. V was clipped by 0 bases and J by 3 bases; unmatched bases: 7. CDR3 length: 16 residues.